These 13 T cell receptor beta chains originate from one sample sequenced in a study of T cell changes during pregnancy in multiple sclerosis. Repertoires were generated with immunoSEQ multiplex PCR, while TCRdb's copy carries only in-frame clones and drops some. The sample has roughly 190 clones; 53% are singletons. Their specific antigens are unknown. The source material was cultured CD4+ T cells. Source of these receptors: a female patient with multiple sclerosis, enrolled in a pregnancy study. Some clones in this sample may be carry-over from other donors' samples.

There are a few counts of this clone. The chain couples TRBV28 to TRBJ1-2; tentative D call: TRBD1 (5 bases). The CDR3 has 13 residues. Germline CDR1 is MDHEN and CDR2 is SYDVKM. Trimming removed 2 bases at V and 5 bases at J, with 9 bases between. The CDR3 DNA sequence: TGTGCCAGCAGTTTACAGGGAATATATGGCTACACCTTC. It specifies CASSLQGIYGYTF.

This clone is judged large. The J gene is TRBJ2-7, the V gene TRBV4-3, with D perhaps matching TRBD2 (6 bases). The CDR3 has 15 residues. Looked up from germline, CDR1 is LGHNA and CDR2 is YSLEER. The V end lost 4 bases, the J end lost 1 base, and 14 bases lay between the germline ends. This chain's CDR3 is CASSLRLDSSYEQYF. CDR3 coding DNA: TGCGCCAGCAGCCTACGACTAGACAGTTCCTACGAGCAGTACTTC.

This clone was observed a handful of times. The chain recombines TRBV5-5 with TRBJ2-7; TRBD2 aligns across 7 bases. Germline values: CDR1 SGHKS, CDR2 YYEKEE (reference sequence). This CDR3 is built from 14 residues. V was pared by 0 bases and J by 6 bases, with 6 bases of the junction left unmatched. The CDR3 DNA reads as TGTGCCAGCAGCTTGGCAAGCGGGATTGCCGAGCAGTACTTC. Translating gives CASSLASGIAEQYF. The whole variable domain, remainder taken from reference TRBV5-5 and TRBJ2-7, is DAGVTQSPTHLIKTRGQQVTLRCSPISGHKSVSWYQQVLGQGPQFIFQYYEKEERGRGNFPDRFSARQFPNYSSELNVNALLLGDSALYLCASSLASGIAEQYFGPGTRLTVT.

By sample fraction, this clone is hyperexpanded (1% or more). J is TRBJ2-7 and V is TRBV5-1; 13 positions agree with TRBD2. Looked up from germline, CDR1 is SGHRS and CDR2 is YFSETQ. With V trimmed by 0 bases and J by 3 bases, 6 bases remained unmatched. This CDR3 has 17 amino acids. CDR3 protein: CASSLVSGTSGNYEQYF. For the CDR3, the DNA is TGCGCCAGCAGCTTGGTGTCCGGGACTAGCGGGAACTACGAGCAGTACTTC.

The chain employs TRBV18 and TRBJ2-6; D unclear. The CDR3 is made up of 17 amino acids. The V and J ends lost 5 bases and 5 bases respectively, with 19 bases between them. CDR1 and CDR2 from the germline V gene are KGHSH and LQKENI. As DNA, the CDR3 is TGTGCCAGCTCAATGCCTCATTTACAAAGTCGGGCCAACGTCCTGACTTTC. As protein: CASSMPHLQSRANVLTF.

In regard to this clone: The sample has other DNA sequences that encode this CDR3 too. V and J are TRBV6-9 and TRBJ2-7; 12 bases fit TRBD2. The V gene end was trimmed by 9 bases and the J gene end by 6 bases; junction bases not matched to a gene: 6. Per the germline V gene, CDR1 is MNHGY and CDR2 is SVAAGI. The CDR3 spans 13 residues. The CDR3 sequence: CASLTSGRGEQYF. The CDR3 nucleotides read TGTGCCAGTCTGACTAGCGGGAGAGGCGAGCAGTACTTC.

This clone has more than one count but fewer than ten. The V call is TRBV4-3, the J call TRBJ2-3; 7 bases agree with TRBD1. The CDR3 contains 16 residues. The germline gives CDR1 LGHNA, CDR2 YSLEER. The junction had 6 bases not matched to a gene; V was cut back by 2 bases and J by 1 base. CDR3 protein: CASSQTGAARTDTQYF. In DNA form, the CDR3 reads TGCGCCAGCAGCCAAACAGGGGCAGCTCGCACAGATACGCAGTATTTT.

The chain links TRBV4-3 to TRBJ1-4; D not resolved. Trimming stripped 0 bases from V and 7 bases from J, with 6 bases between. The germline V gene encodes CDR1 LGHNA and CDR2 YSLEER. The CDR3 length is 13 residues. CDR3 protein: CASSQELGEKLFF. The CDR3 DNA follows: TGCGCCAGCAGCCAAGAGTTGGGTGAAAAACTGTTTTTT.

V is TRBV6-1 and J is TRBJ2-7; possibly TRBD1 for D (5 bases). Trimming cost V 6 bases and J 0 bases, with 15 bases left between them. The CDR3 sequence is 15 residues long. Germline V gene lookup returns CDR1 MNHNS and CDR2 SASEGT. CDR3 sequence reads: CASSSDSFSSYEQYF. For the CDR3, the DNA is TGTGCCAGCAGCTCCGACAGCTTCAGCTCCTACGAGCAGTACTTC.

Points on this clone: The same CDR3 is also encoded by other DNA sequences in this sample. V and J are TRBV2 and TRBJ2-7, with 12 bases that match TRBD2. Germline V gene data show CDR1 as SNHLY and CDR2 as FYNNEI. CDR3 size: 13 residues. With 8 bases clipped from V and 7 bases from J, the junction kept 6 bases outside the gene matches. This CDR3 reads CASLTSGRGEQYF. DNA of the CDR3: TGTGCCAGCTTGACTAGCGGGAGAGGGGAGCAGTACTTC.

The table lists this clone with a few counts. The CDR3 nucleotides are TGTGCCAGTAGTATGGCTCGAGCAGTGGGACGACAAGAGACCCAGTACTTC. Translating gives CASSMARAVGRQETQYF. The chain carries TRBV19 and TRBJ2-5, with D perhaps given as TRBD1 or TRBD2 (5 bases each). Germline loops: CDR1 LNHDA, CDR2 SQIVND (reference sequence). The V gene lost 3 bases and the J gene lost 2 bases, with 19 bases spanning the gap. The CDR3 length is 17 residues.

This clone is deemed hyperexpanded. The J gene is TRBJ2-5, the V gene TRBV2; 11 nucleotides align to TRBD2. Germline loops: CDR1 SNHLY, CDR2 FYNNEI. The CDR3 has 17 residues. V was clipped by 6 bases and J by 5 bases; unmatched bases: 14. The DNA for the CDR3 is TGTGCCAGCAGATTATCTATAGCGGGAGGGCCCCGGGAGACCCAGTACTTC. Protein product: CASRLSIAGGPRETQYF. Looking up the rest from reference TRBV2 and TRBJ2-5 gives the full variable domain: EPEVTQTPSHQVTQMGQEVILRCVPISNHLYFYWYRQILGQKVEFLVSFYNNEISEKSEIFDDQFSVERPDGSNFTLKIRSTKLEDSAMYFCASRLSIAGGPRETQYFGPGTRLLVL.

The chain couples TRBV2 to TRBJ2-3, with D tentatively TRBD2 (5 bases). CDR3 size: 13 residues. V was pared by 8 bases and J by 0 bases, with 9 bases between. Germline V lookup: CDR1 SNHLY, CDR2 FYNNEI. The CDR3 region has the DNA TGTGCCAGCGGACTTACTAGCACAGATACGCAGTATTTT. This sequence encodes CASGLTSTDTQYF.